One TCR beta chain is described in this entry. What it binds is unknown. This sample stems from a study of radiation and T cells in renal cell carcinoma. Study-level points and caveats: Top tumor clonotypes rose in blood 2 weeks post-radiation, then contracted.

Regarding time point: blood 2 weeks post-SBRT. Stated treatment: 15 Gy SBRT to primary tumor, nephrectomy 4 weeks later. The tumor was a clear cell renal cell carcinoma. Here immunoSEQ multiplex PCR was the method, and the copy in TCRdb shows in-frame clones only, minus some. The table lists about 150,000 clones, 87% of them singletons. Trimming removed 3 bases from V and 9 bases from J, with 8 bases in between. Germline CDR1 reads ENHRY; CDR2 reads SYGVKD. The CDR3 contains 11 residues. The clonotype comes from a woman aged 45-59 years with renal cell carcinoma. The chain combines TRBV10-3 with TRBJ2-5; D is perhaps TRBD1 or TRBD2 (5 bases each). Sequencing used blood, obtained from a patient whose treatment included radiotherapy and nephrectomy. The CDR3 DNA is TGTGCCATCAGTGATTTGGGGGCCCAGTACTTC. It encodes CAISDLGAQYF.